Following are 5 T cell receptor beta chains from one sample sequenced in a study of T cell responses to AZD1222 COVID-19 vaccine. TCRdb keeps only in-frame clones here, not all; method: immunoSEQ multiplex PCR. The sample includes 140,000 or so clones, 92% of them seen just once. This specimen consisted of peripheral blood, obtained on day 0 of AZD1222 vaccination. These TCRs come from an adult in good health.

The V call is TRBV5-5, the J call TRBJ2-3; 12 bases map to TRBD2. Per the germline V gene, CDR1 is SGHKS and CDR2 is YYEKEE (reference sequence). This CDR3 has 16 amino acids. The ends lost 1 base at V and 3 bases at J; junction bases unmatched: 3. The CDR3 sequence: CASSLSLAGGTDTQYF. CDR3 sequence (DNA): TGTGCCAGCAGCTTGTCCCTAGCGGGAGGGACAGATACGCAGTATTTT.

This sequence joins TRBV6-5 and TRBJ1-1, with D tentatively TRBD1 (6 bases). CDR3 size: 13 residues. Trimming stripped 7 bases from V and 3 bases from J, with 12 bases between. Germline loops: CDR1 MNHEY, CDR2 SVGAGI. In nucleotides, the CDR3 is TGTGCCAGCACCGCCAACAGGGACACTGAAGCTTTCTTT. Translated: CASTANRDTEAFF.

V is TRBV9 and J is TRBJ2-6; D is undetermined. The CDR3 runs 17 residues. The germline gives CDR1 SGDLS, CDR2 YYNGEE. Trimming left V 3 bases short and J 2 bases short, with 15 bases between. The DNA of the CDR3 is TGTGCCAGCAGCGCCCGAGCCGTCGGCGCTGGGGCCAACGTCCTGACTTTC. Residues: CASSARAVGAGANVLTF.

The V gene is TRBV19, the J gene TRBJ1-2, with 8 bases matching TRBD1. Germline V lookup: CDR1 LNHDA, CDR2 SQIVND (reference sequence). The CDR3 is made up of 13 amino acids. Trimming removed 4 bases from V and 4 bases from J; junction bases left unmatched: 2. This CDR3 reads CASSTGQAYGYTF. The CDR3 bases are TGTGCCAGTAGTACGGGACAGGCCTATGGCTACACCTTC.

V gene TRBV3-1 (or the pseudogene TRBV3-2) combines with J gene TRBJ2-5; 7 nucleotides align to TRBD2. The length of the CDR3 is 15 residues. Per germline, CDR1 LGHDT and CDR2 YNNKEL (reference sequence). With V trimmed by 3 bases and J by 1 base, 5 bases remained unmatched. The CDR3 region is CASSHRREPQETQYF. DNA for the CDR3: TGTGCCAGCAGCCATAGGCGGGAGCCCCAAGAGACCCAGTACTTC.